This T cell receptor beta chain derives from a study of follicular helper T cells after annual influenza vaccination. Per germline, CDR1 SGHTA and CDR2 FQGNSA. CDR3 length: 15 residues. J was trimmed by 5 bases and V by 5 bases; bases with no gene match: 10. Sequenced by immunoSEQ multiplex PCR; TCRdb stores in-frame clones only, minus some. The repertoire holds over 14,000 clones, with 84% as singletons. As to time point: 2014-2015 season, pre-vaccination. The receptor comes from an adult who received the influenza vaccine. V usage is TRBV7-2 and J usage is TRBJ2-5, with 8 bases lining up with TRBD2. Sequenced material: CXCR5- memory CD4+ T cells sorted from blood, taken on the day of influenza vaccination. Here the CDR3 DNA reads TGTGCCAGCAGCGGCCGGATCGGGGGGGCGGAGACCCAGTACTTC. Encoded protein: CASSGRIGGAETQYF.